One and the same sample provided the 15 T cell receptor beta chains below, sequenced in a study of T cell changes during pregnancy in multiple sclerosis. Clones were read by immunoSEQ multiplex PCR, and TCRdb kept only the in-frame ones, dropping some. In the table there are 25,000 to 30,000 clones, approximately 91% of which are singletons. The sample was CD4+ T cells from peripheral blood mononuclear cells, taken in the first trimester of pregnancy. Receptors originate from a female donor in good health, enrolled as a control in a pregnancy study.

Only one count was recorded for this clone. In DNA form, the CDR3 reads TGTGCCAGCAGTGAAGAGGGCAGGGGGAGAGCTTTCTTT. It specifies CASSEEGRGRAFF. This rearrangement joins TRBV6-1 to TRBJ1-1; 7 bases align to TRBD1. V lost 1 base to trimming and J lost 10 bases; unmatched junction nucleotides: 6. Germline V lookup: CDR1 MNHNS, CDR2 SASEGT. The CDR3 sequence is 13 residues long.

The gene calls are TRBV7-2 and TRBJ2-1; 9 bases map to TRBD2. Germline V gene lookup returns CDR1 SGHTA and CDR2 FQGNSA. The CDR3 consists of 16 residues. Losses at the gene ends were 1 base for V and 4 bases for J; bases not matched to a gene: 5. The CDR3 DNA reads as TGTGCCAGCAGCTTAGACCTCAGCGGGAGGTACAATGAGCAGTTCTTC. Protein: CASSLDLSGRYNEQFF.

This clone appeared a few times. The chain joins TRBV5-1 to TRBJ2-5; D possibly corresponds to TRBD1 (5 bases). This CDR3 is built from 15 residues. The germline V gene has CDR1 SGHRS and CDR2 YFSETQ. The V gene lost 4 bases and the J gene lost 3 bases, with 16 bases spanning the gap. The CDR3 region has the DNA TGCGCCAGCAGCCTCCTGAGGACACAGAAAGAGACCCAGTACTTC. Protein sequence: CASSLLRTQKETQYF. The full variable domain, with the rest looked up from reference TRBV5-1 and TRBJ2-5, is KAGVTQTPRYLIKTRGQQVTLSCSPISGHRSVSWYQQTPGQGLQFLFEYFSETQRNKGNFPGRFSGRQFSNSRSEMNVSTLELGDSALYLCASSLLRTQKETQYFGPGTRLLVL.

This clone occurred a few times. The chain is built from TRBV7-2 and TRBJ2-7; 16 bases map to TRBD2. Looked up from germline, CDR1 is SGHTA and CDR2 is FQGNSA. This CDR3 has 17 amino acids. V shed 1 base, J shed 6 bases, and the junction held 6 bases outside the gene matches. The CDR3 loop reads CASSLVAGLAGGSEQYF. CDR3 DNA: TGTGCCAGCAGCTTAGTGGCGGGACTAGCGGGAGGGAGCGAGCAGTACTTC. The variable domain in full, with the rest retrieved from reference TRBV7-2 and TRBJ2-7, is GAGVSQSPSNKVTEKGKDVELRCDPISGHTALYWYRQSLGQGLEFLIYFQGNSAPDKSGLPSDRFSAERTGGSVSTLTIQRTQQEDSAVYLCASSLVAGLAGGSEQYFGPGTRLTVT.

J is TRBJ2-1 and V is TRBV7-6; D not resolved. Germline V CDR1 and CDR2: SGHVS, FNYEAQ. The CDR3 totals 14 residues. Deletions cut 1 base from V and 3 bases from J, with 7 bases between. Here the CDR3 reads CASSLELVYNEQFF. The CDR3 nucleotides are TGTGCCAGCAGCTTAGAGCTGGTCTACAATGAGCAGTTCTTC.

The rearrangement joins TRBV5-1 to TRBJ2-2; 13 positions match TRBD2. The germline gives CDR1 SGHRS, CDR2 YFSETQ. V was clipped by 1 base and J by 1 base; unmatched bases: 7. This CDR3 has 19 residues. The CDR3 coding sequence is TGCGCCAGCAGCTTGACCCCTACTAGCGGGGGGGTGAACACCGGGGAGCTGTTTTTT. Its protein product is CASSLTPTSGGVNTGELFF.

The rearrangement links TRBV2 to TRBJ1-5, with D tentatively TRBD1 (6 bases). The V gene's germline CDR1 is SNHLY and CDR2 FYNNEI. The CDR3 contains 16 residues. V shed 6 bases and J shed 0 bases, with 15 bases lying between them. The CDR3 region is CASRGARTVSNQPQHF. CDR3 DNA: TGTGCCAGCAGGGGGGCCCGGACGGTTAGCAATCAGCCCCAGCATTTT.

The chain couples TRBV15 to TRBJ1-1; 9 bases align to TRBD1. Germline trimming cut 8 bases from V and 0 bases from J; bases unmatched to any gene: 4. Germline V gene sequence: CDR1 LNHNV, CDR2 YYDKDF (reference sequence). This CDR3 has 14 residues. As DNA, the CDR3 is TGTGCCACCTCGACAGGGGGTTTGAACACTGAAGCTTTCTTT. This encodes CATSTGGLNTEAFF. The whole variable domain, remainder taken from reference TRBV15 and TRBJ1-1, is DAMVIQNPRYQVTQFGKPVTLSCSQTLNHNVMYWYQQKSSQAPKLLFHYYDKDFNNEADTPDNFQSRRPNTSFCFLDIRSPGLGDTAMYLCATSTGGLNTEAFFGQGTRLTVV.

This chain links TRBV28 with TRBJ2-2; 8 bases fit TRBD2. With V trimmed by 6 bases and J by 5 bases, 14 bases remained unmatched. CDR1 is MDHEN, CDR2 SYDVKM, per germline. This CDR3 spans 17 amino acids. Here the CDR3 reads CASSLISGGRTTGELFF. CDR3 bases: TGTGCCAGCAGCCTAATCTCTGGCGGGAGGACTACCGGGGAGCTGTTTTTT.

The J gene is TRBJ2-5, the V gene TRBV7-9; D may be TRBD2 (6 bases). The germline CDR1 and CDR2 sequences are SEHNR and FQNEAQ (reference sequence). The V and J ends lost 7 bases and 5 bases respectively, with 17 bases between them. The CDR3 loop spans 14 amino acids. CDR3 region: CASTGAQTGETQYF. CDR3 bases: TGTGCCAGCACGGGAGCGCAGACGGGCGAGACCCAGTACTTC.

This chain joins TRBV4-2 and TRBJ2-7; 9 nucleotides align to TRBD2. The CDR3 extends over 15 amino acids. Germline trimming cut 2 bases from V and 3 bases from J; bases unmatched to any gene: 5. The germline V gene encodes CDR1 LGHNA and CDR2 YNFKEQ. CDR3 sequence (DNA): TGTGCCAGCAGCCAACAGACTAGCGGATACTACGAGCAGTACTTC. Translation gives CASSQQTSGYYEQYF.

The chain carries TRBV25-1 and TRBJ2-5; D is unclear. Trimming removed 4 bases at V and 1 base at J, with 7 bases between. This CDR3 has 13 residues. The germline V gene has CDR1 MGHDK and CDR2 SYGVNS. CDR3 sequence (DNA): TGTGCCAGCAGTGTGGCTCGCCAAGAGACCCAGTACTTC. This encodes CASSVARQETQYF.

The chain carries TRBV7-8 and TRBJ2-2, with 10 bases identical to TRBD2. Looked up from germline, CDR1 is SGHVS and CDR2 is FQNEAQ. The CDR3 loop spans 15 amino acids. Losses at the gene ends were 5 bases for V and 4 bases for J; bases not matched to a gene: 4. DNA of the CDR3: TGTGCCAGCAGCCAGCGGGAGGGCGGCACCGGGGAGCTGTTTTTT. It codes for CASSQREGGTGELFF. The whole variable domain, filled in from reference TRBV7-8 and TRBJ2-2, reads GAGVSQSPRYKVAKRGQDVALRCDPISGHVSLFWYQQALGQGPEFLTYFQNEAQLDKSGLPSDRFFAERPEGSVSTLKIQRTQQEDSAVYLCASSQREGGTGELFFGEGSRLTVL.

This chain connects TRBV30 to TRBJ1-2; D remains unclear. The V gene's germline CDR1 is GTSNPN and CDR2 SVGIG (reference sequence). With 4 bases removed from V and 1 base from J, the gap between germline ends came to 4 bases. The CDR3 is made up of 11 amino acids. In DNA form, the CDR3 reads TGTGCCTGGACCCATAACTATGGCTACACCTTC. Amino acids: CAWTHNYGYTF.

The chain links TRBV12-5 to TRBJ2-3; possibly TRBD1 for D (6 bases). Germline CDR1 reads LGHNT; CDR2 reads FRNRAP. V was trimmed by 9 bases and J by 0 bases, leaving 16 bases between them. There are 15 residues in the CDR3. CDR3 nucleotides: TGTGCTAGCAAATCCGGACAGACGAGCACAGATACGCAGTATTTT. Encoded protein: CASKSGQTSTDTQYF.